This T cell receptor (beta chain) was identified during a study of PD-1 blockade in classical Hodgkin lymphoma. General study points: At baseline, newly diagnosed patients reportedly showed less TCR diversity than healthy donors.

CDR1 and CDR2 from the germline V gene are SGHTA and FQGNSA. The CDR3 runs to 13 residues. The V gene lost 4 bases and the J gene lost 5 bases, with 11 bases spanning the gap. Relapses following autologous stem cell transplantation were seen in all patients, with brentuximab vedotin exposure varying. Only in-frame clones appear in the TCRdb table, and some are missing; sequencing was by immunoSEQ multiplex PCR. The data show some 96,000 clones, with roughly 80% seen just once and around 17% held by the top ten. This clone came up once. Its antigen is still unknown. This sequence joins TRBV7-2 and TRBJ1-1; perhaps TRBD1 as D (5 bases). This specimen was peripheral blood mononuclear cells (PBMCs), taken before the second cycle of nivolumab. The source of this sequence is a human donor with classical Hodgkin lymphoma. The CDR3: CASSWDRSTEAFF. Here the CDR3 DNA reads TGTGCCAGCAGCTGGGACCGTTCGACTGAAGCTTTCTTT.